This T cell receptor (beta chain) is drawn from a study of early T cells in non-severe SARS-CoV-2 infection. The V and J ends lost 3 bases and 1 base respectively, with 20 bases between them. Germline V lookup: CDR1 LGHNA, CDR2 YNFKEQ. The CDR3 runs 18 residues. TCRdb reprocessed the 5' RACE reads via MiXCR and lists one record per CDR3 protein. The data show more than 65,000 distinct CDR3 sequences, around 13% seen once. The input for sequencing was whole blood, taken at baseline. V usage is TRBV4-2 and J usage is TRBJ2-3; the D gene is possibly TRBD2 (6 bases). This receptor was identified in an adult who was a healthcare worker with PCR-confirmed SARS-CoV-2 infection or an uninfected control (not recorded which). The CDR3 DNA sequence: TGTGCCAGCAGCCAGGATGCAGGAACTAGCATACGCACAGATACGCAGTATTTT. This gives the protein CASSQDAGTSIRTDTQYF.